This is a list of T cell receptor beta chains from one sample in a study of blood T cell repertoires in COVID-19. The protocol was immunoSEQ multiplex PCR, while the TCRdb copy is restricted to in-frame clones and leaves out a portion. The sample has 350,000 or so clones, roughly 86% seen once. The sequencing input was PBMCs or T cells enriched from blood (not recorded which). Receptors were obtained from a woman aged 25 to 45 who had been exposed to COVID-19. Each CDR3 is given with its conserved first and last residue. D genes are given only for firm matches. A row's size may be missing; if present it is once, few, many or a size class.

DNA: TGTGCCTGGAGTGTACGTGGGGGGGGACGGAACCAACTAAATGGCTACACCTTC
CDR3: CAWSVRGGGRNQLNGYTF
J: TRBJ1-2
V: TRBV30
size: -
D: -

DNA: TGTGCCAGTCTTATTGGGACTGGGGGCGGGGAGCTGTTTTTT
CDR3: CASLIGTGGGELFF
J: TRBJ2-2
V: TRBV2
size: -
D: -

DNA: TGTGCCAGCAGTCGGGACGGGGGCTACGAGCAGTACTTC
CDR3: CASSRDGGYEQYF
J: TRBJ2-7
V: TRBV27
size: -
D: -

DNA: TGTGCCAGCAGCGAGACTAGGGGTGGCAAACTGTTTTTT
CDR3: CASSETRGGKLFF
J: TRBJ1-4
V: TRBV12-3/TRBV12-4
size: -
D: -

DNA: TGTGCCACCAGCAGCTCCTACCCCTCGCGGGAGCTCCGCGTCACCGGGGAGCTGTTTTTT
CDR3: CATSSSYPSRELRVTGELFF
J: TRBJ2-2
V: TRBV15
size: once
D: TRBD2

DNA: TGTGCCAGCAGCTTACGGGGGGAATATGGCTACACCTTC
CDR3: CASSLRGEYGYTF
J: TRBJ1-2
V: TRBV7-2
size: -
D: -

DNA: TGTGCCAGCAGCTTAGCGGGAACCAATGAGCAGTTCTTC
CDR3: CASSLAGTNEQFF
J: TRBJ2-1
V: TRBV11-2
size: -
D: -

DNA: TGCGCCAGCAGCCCCACACCGGGACAGGACACAGATACGCAGTATTTT
CDR3: CASSPTPGQDTDTQYF
J: TRBJ2-3
V: TRBV5-1
size: once
D: TRBD1

DNA: TGTGCCAGTAGTATTCTAGGGGAAGTCACAGATACGCAGTATTTT
CDR3: CASSILGEVTDTQYF
J: TRBJ2-3
V: TRBV19
size: -
D: -

DNA: TGCGCCATCAAACCCGAGACAGGGGGTTATGGCTACACCTTC
CDR3: CAIKPETGGYGYTF
J: TRBJ1-2
V: TRBV5-1
size: -
D: TRBD1

DNA: TGTGCCAGCAGTGAACGGGGAACTAATGAAAAACTGTTTTTT
CDR3: CASSERGTNEKLFF
J: TRBJ1-4
V: TRBV6-1
size: -
D: -

DNA: TGTGCCAGCAGCCAAGGGACTGCCTATAATTCACCCCTCCACTTT
CDR3: CASSQGTAYNSPLHF
J: TRBJ1-6
V: TRBV28
size: -
D: -

DNA: TGCGCCAGCAGTGAGGGAGGACAGGGGTACAATGAGCAGTTCTTC
CDR3: CASSEGGQGYNEQFF
J: TRBJ2-1
V: TRBV10-1
size: -
D: TRBD1

DNA: TGTGCCAGTAGAGAAACTAGGGGGGGCATGGGGACCCAGTACTTC
CDR3: CASRETRGGMGTQYF
J: TRBJ2-5
V: TRBV19
size: -
D: -

DNA: TGTGCCAGCAGTTACTGGTCACTTCAAGAGACCCAGTACTTC
CDR3: CASSYWSLQETQYF
J: TRBJ2-5
V: TRBV6-5
size: -
D: -

DNA: TGTGCCAGCAGCCAAGTAGAAGAACTAGCGGGAATCGAGCAGTACTTC
CDR3: CASSQVEELAGIEQYF
J: TRBJ2-7
V: TRBV4-2
size: -
D: TRBD2

DNA: TGCGCCAGCAGTGCCTTCCGGGATCTAGGACAGTTCCATGGGGCTAACTATGGCTACACCTTC
CDR3: CASSAFRDLGQFHGANYGYTF
J: TRBJ1-2
V: TRBV10-2
size: -
D: -

DNA: TGTGCCAGCAGTTTACCATCAGGGGATAACACTGAAGCTTTCTTT
CDR3: CASSLPSGDNTEAFF
J: TRBJ1-1
V: TRBV28
size: once
D: -

DNA: TGTGCCAGCAGTCCCCGGACTAGCACGGGGAGCGTAGATACGCAGTATTTT
CDR3: CASSPRTSTGSVDTQYF
J: TRBJ2-3
V: TRBV6-6
size: -
D: TRBD2

DNA: TGTGCCAGCAGTTTAACCAGGGGGCTTTACGAGCAGTACTTC
CDR3: CASSLTRGLYEQYF
J: TRBJ2-7
V: TRBV28
size: -
D: TRBD1

DNA: TGTGCCAGCAGTGAAGATCCCGGGGGGCGAGAAAAACTGTTTTTT
CDR3: CASSEDPGGREKLFF
J: TRBJ1-4
V: TRBV6-1
size: -
D: -

DNA: TGTGCCAGCAGCGGACAGGACCGCTATGGCTACACCTTC
CDR3: CASSGQDRYGYTF
J: TRBJ1-2
V: TRBV7-9
size: -
D: TRBD1

DNA: TGTGCCAGCAGCCGCAGAAAAGCAACTAATGAAAAACTGTTTTTT
CDR3: CASSRRKATNEKLFF
J: TRBJ1-4
V: TRBV7-9
size: once
D: -

DNA: TGTGCCAGCAGCTTCTCGGCAGGGGCGGAGACCCAGTACTTC
CDR3: CASSFSAGAETQYF
J: TRBJ2-5
V: TRBV7-8
size: -
D: -

DNA: TGTGCCAGTAGTAGACCGGGACATTCGAACACCGGGGAGCTGTTTTTT
CDR3: CASSRPGHSNTGELFF
J: TRBJ2-2
V: TRBV19
size: -
D: -

DNA: TGTGCCAGCAGTCTGGGACCGGAGGGGGCGGGAGGCTACACCTTC
CDR3: CASSLGPEGAGGYTF
J: TRBJ1-2
V: TRBV9
size: -
D: TRBD1

DNA: TGTGCCAGCAGTTTAGAACAGTTTAATCAGCCCCAGCATTTT
CDR3: CASSLEQFNQPQHF
J: TRBJ1-5
V: TRBV28
size: once
D: -

DNA: TGTGCCAGCCGACCCTTCGGAGGTGAAGCTTTCTTT
CDR3: CASRPFGGEAFF
J: TRBJ1-1
V: TRBV19
size: few
D: -

DNA: TGTGCCAGCACTCTCATTGCTGGGGCAGGGGGCCTCTACGAGCAGTACTTC
CDR3: CASTLIAGAGGLYEQYF
J: TRBJ2-7
V: TRBV27
size: -
D: TRBD1

DNA: TGTGCCAGCAGCTTGGTTAGCGGGAGTCTCGCCTACGAGCAGTACTTC
CDR3: CASSLVSGSLAYEQYF
J: TRBJ2-7
V: TRBV5-4
size: -
D: TRBD2

DNA: TGTGCCAGCAGCCGGGGGGGGACTAGCTACAATGAGCAGTTCTTC
CDR3: CASSRGGTSYNEQFF
J: TRBJ2-1
V: TRBV7-6
size: few
D: TRBD2

DNA: TGTGCCAGTAGTCCTAGCACAGATACGCAGTATTTT
CDR3: CASSPSTDTQYF
J: TRBJ2-3
V: TRBV19
size: -
D: -

DNA: TGTGCCAGTAGTTGGGGGGTTGGCGTCGAGTTCTTC
CDR3: CASSWGVGVEFF
J: TRBJ2-1
V: TRBV19
size: -
D: -

DNA: TGTGCCAGCAGCCTAACGGGGGGAATAAACTCTGAAGCTTTCTTT
CDR3: CASSLTGGINSEAFF
J: TRBJ1-1
V: TRBV6-5
size: once
D: -

DNA: TGCGCCAGCAGCCAAGCCGGGACTAGCGGGGATTACGAGCAGTACTTC
CDR3: CASSQAGTSGDYEQYF
J: TRBJ2-7
V: TRBV4-1
size: -
D: TRBD2

DNA: TGTGCCAGCAGCTTGAGACTAGTCAATGAGCAGTTCTTC
CDR3: CASSLRLVNEQFF
J: TRBJ2-1
V: TRBV5-4
size: -
D: -

DNA: TGTGCCAGCAGCGCCCTAGCGGGAGGCCCCTACGAGCAGTACTTC
CDR3: CASSALAGGPYEQYF
J: TRBJ2-7
V: TRBV9
size: -
D: TRBD2

DNA: TGTGCCAGTAACAAGGGGGCTAGCGGGAGCTCCTACAATGAGCAGTTCTTC
CDR3: CASNKGASGSSYNEQFF
J: TRBJ2-1
V: TRBV19
size: -
D: TRBD2